This entry describes one TCR beta chain. Its antigen is as yet unknown. PCR involved 60 Vbeta and 13 Jbeta primers. Measured with immunoSEQ multiplex PCR; TCRdb has only the in-frame clones, and not every one. Of about 110,000 clones detected, around 70% appear once; the ten largest clones hold 11%. This specimen comes from a study of cytomegalovirus exposure and HLA in healthy donors. Study in general: Unique TCR beta sequences numbering about 100 million came from around 180 million T cells in an earlier analysis. General observations from the study: There were under 200 TCR beta chains listed as cytomegalovirus-associated. Among immune exposure information, only CMV serostatus was available.

The V end lost 7 bases, the J end lost 6 bases, and 9 bases lay between the germline ends. Germline V gives CDR1 MDHEN, CDR2 SYDVKM. The CDR3 is 12 amino acids. This clonotype was obtained from a man aged 35 to 55 in good health and CMV-seropositive. The chain couples TRBV28 to TRBJ1-4, with D uncertain. Specimen: PBMCs. The CDR3: CASTAQYEKLFF. The CDR3 DNA reads as TGTGCCAGCACCGCACAGTATGAAAAACTGTTTTTT. The whole variable domain, remainder taken from reference TRBV28 and TRBJ1-4, is DVKVTQSSRYLVKRTGEKVFLECVQDMDHENMFWYRQDPGLGLRLIYFSYDVKMKEKGDIPEGYSVSREKKERFSLILESASTNQTSMYLCASTAQYEKLFFGSGTQLSVL.